This T cell receptor (beta chain) was obtained from a study of PD-L1 blockade in urothelial cancer. In the study overall: The analyses of blood took place 3 weeks (second dose) and 6 weeks after treatment start. T cells numbered a median of around 150,000 in the blood samples.

Spiked synthetic TCR analogs estimated absolute template abundance per PCR. This table comes from immunoSEQ multiplex PCR, and its TCRdb copy is limited to in-frame clones, with some not included. The table has 45,000 to 50,000 clones, 79% seen once. Germline-derived CDR1 and CDR2 are SGHDT and YYEEEE. The ends lost 2 bases at V and 6 bases at J; junction bases unmatched: 8. The CDR3 runs to 15 residues. Time point of the sample: pretreatment peripheral blood. Locally advanced or metastatic urothelial carcinoma was present in patients. This TCR came from a man aged 65-85 years with urothelial cancer. V is TRBV5-6 and J is TRBJ2-7; 10 nucleotides agree with TRBD2. The specimen comprised PBMCs, sampled around atezolizumab (anti-PD-L1) treatment. CDR3 in DNA: TGTGCCAGCAGCTTTCAGCTAGCGGGAGCAAGCGAGCAGTACTTC. Translating gives CASSFQLAGASEQYF. The variable domain in full, completed from reference TRBV5-6 and TRBJ2-7, reads DAGVTQSPTHLIKTRGQQVTLRCSPKSGHDTVSWYQQALGQGPQFIFQYYEEEERQRGNFPDRFSGHQFPNYSSELNVNALLLGDSALYLCASSFQLAGASEQYFGPGTRLTVT.